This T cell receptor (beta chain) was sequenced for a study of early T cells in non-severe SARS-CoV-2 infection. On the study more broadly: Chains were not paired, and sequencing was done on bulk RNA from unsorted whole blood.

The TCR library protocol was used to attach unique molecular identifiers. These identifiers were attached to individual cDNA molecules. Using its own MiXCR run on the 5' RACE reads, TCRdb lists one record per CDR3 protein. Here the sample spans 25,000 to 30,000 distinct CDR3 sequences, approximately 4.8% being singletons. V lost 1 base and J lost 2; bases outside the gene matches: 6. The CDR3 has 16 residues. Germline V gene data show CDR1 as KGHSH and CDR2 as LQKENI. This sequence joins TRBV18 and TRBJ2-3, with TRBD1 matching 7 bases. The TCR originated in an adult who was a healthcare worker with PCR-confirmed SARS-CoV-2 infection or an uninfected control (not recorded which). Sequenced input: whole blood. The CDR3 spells CASSPQGAQATDTQYF. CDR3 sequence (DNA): TGTGCCAGCTCACCACAGGGGGCCCAGGCCACAGATACGCAGTATTTT.